This TCR beta chain was profiled in a study of tumor-infiltrating lymphocytes in primary liver carcinoma. Using a constant-region primer together with ProtoScript II reverse transcriptase, TCR beta cDNA was made from roughly 520 ng of total RNA. ARM-PCR was slightly modified, and three nested multiplex PCR rounds with it gave rise to the TCR beta libraries. Two initial PCR rounds of about 11 cycles each paired TRBV1-TRBV30 forward primers with a C-beta reverse primer. MiXCR was run by TCRdb on the multiplex PCR reads, yielding one entry per CDR3 protein. Of 80,000 or so distinct CDR3 sequences listed, approximately 69% are singletons. Unsorted bulk tissue, roughly 19-34 mg of it, served as the source for co-extraction of RNA and DNA. V was clipped by 8 bases and J by 15 bases; unmatched bases: 13. This CDR3 has 15 amino acids.

The TCR sequence derives from a man aged 40-55 years with primary liver carcinoma and hepatitis B virus infection. This rearrangement joins TRBV12-3 or TRBV12-4 to TRBJ2-1, with 16 positions matching TRBD2. The sample was tumor-adjacent normal liver tissue. The CDR3 sequence: CASLTGTSGRAWRFF. CDR3 DNA: TGTGCCAGCCTAACGGGGACTAGCGGGAGGGCCTGGCGGTTCTTC.